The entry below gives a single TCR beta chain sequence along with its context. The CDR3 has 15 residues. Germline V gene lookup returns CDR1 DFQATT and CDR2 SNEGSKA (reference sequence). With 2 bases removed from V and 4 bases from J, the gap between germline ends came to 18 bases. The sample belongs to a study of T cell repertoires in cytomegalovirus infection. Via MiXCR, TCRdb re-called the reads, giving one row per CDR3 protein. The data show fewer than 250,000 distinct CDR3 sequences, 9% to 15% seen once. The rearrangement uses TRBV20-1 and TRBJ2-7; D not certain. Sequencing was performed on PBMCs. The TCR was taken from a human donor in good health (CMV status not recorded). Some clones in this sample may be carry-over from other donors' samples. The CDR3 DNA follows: TGCAGTGCTAGAATGGTTCACCCAAGTTCATACGAGCAGTACTTC. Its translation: CSARMVHPSSYEQYF.